This TCR beta chain was documented in a study of cytomegalovirus exposure and HLA in healthy donors. Trimming removed 7 bases from V and 5 bases from J, with 11 bases in between. The length of the CDR3 is 13 residues. From germline, CDR1 is MNHNS and CDR2 SASEGT. It was the roughly 110-subject validation cohort, separate from the roughly 700-subject first cohort, to which the donors belonged. Assay: immunoSEQ multiplex PCR; the TCRdb copy retains only in-frame clones and omits some. The sample shows 45,000 to 65,000 clones, 85% to 95% of them seen only once. The chain joins TRBV6-1 to TRBJ1-4; D possibly corresponds to TRBD1 (6 bases). This sequence was found in a woman aged 18-29 years in good health and CMV-seropositive. Material for sequencing was PBMCs. In DNA form, the CDR3 reads TGTGCCAGCATTAGGGGGGGGAATGAAAAACTGTTTTTT. Encoded protein: CASIRGGNEKLFF.